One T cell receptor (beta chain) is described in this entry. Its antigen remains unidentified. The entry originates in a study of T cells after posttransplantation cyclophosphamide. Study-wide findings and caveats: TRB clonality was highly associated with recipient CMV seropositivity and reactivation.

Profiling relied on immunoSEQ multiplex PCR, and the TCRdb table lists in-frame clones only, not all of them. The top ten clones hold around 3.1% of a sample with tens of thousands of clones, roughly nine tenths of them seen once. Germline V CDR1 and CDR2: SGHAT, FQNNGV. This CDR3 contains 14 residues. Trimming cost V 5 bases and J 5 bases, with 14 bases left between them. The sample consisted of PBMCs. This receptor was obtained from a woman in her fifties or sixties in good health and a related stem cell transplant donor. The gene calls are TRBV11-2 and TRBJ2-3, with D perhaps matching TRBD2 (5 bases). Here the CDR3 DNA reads TGTGCCAGCAGCCTCGGGGTAGCAAGAGATACGCAGTATTTT. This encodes CASSLGVARDTQYF.